The 20 T cell receptor beta chains reported below all come from one sample, sequenced in a study of blood T cell repertoires in COVID-19 (TCRdb year 2020). Library preparation used the immunoSEQ multiplex PCR assay. TCRdb mirrors the immuneACCESS table, restricted to in-frame sequences. Some clones are absent from its copies; in checked studies, under half trace to an unresolved V gene, and the reason for the others is unknown. This sample lists about 310,000 clones; approximately 90% were detected once. The ten largest clones add up to about 8.9% of the sample. The sample was PBMCs or T cells enriched from blood (not recorded which). The source of these receptors is a woman aged 18 to 35 who had recovered from COVID-19.

Written as DNA, the CDR3 is TGTGCCGTCGCACACAGACAGGGTAGCAATCAGCCCCAGCATTTT. Translated, it gives CAVAHRQGSNQPQHF. The V call is TRBV10-3, the J call TRBJ1-5; 7 bases line up with TRBD1. V lost 11 bases and J lost 0; bases outside the gene matches: 10. From germline, CDR1 is ENHRY and CDR2 SYGVKD. The CDR3 contains 15 residues.

This chain joins TRBV7-8 and TRBJ1-2; 7 bases agree with TRBD1. Trimming removed 5 bases from V and 7 bases from J; junction bases left unmatched: 10. This CDR3 spans 14 amino acids. In germline, CDR1 is SGHVS, CDR2 FQNEAQ. The CDR3 DNA sequence: TGTGCCAGCAGCAGCCGGACAGGCAACAGTGGCTACACCTTC. Amino acid sequence: CASSSRTGNSGYTF.

This chain links TRBV7-7 with TRBJ2-1, with D possibly being TRBD2 (6 bases). V dropped 0 bases and J dropped 6 bases, with 12 bases sitting between them. There are 15 residues in the CDR3. Germline lookup yields CDR1 SSHAT and CDR2 FNYEAQ (reference sequence). The CDR3 spells CASSLAPGVRNEQFF. Written as DNA, the CDR3 is TGTGCCAGCAGCTTAGCGCCGGGGGTTCGCAATGAGCAGTTCTTC.

This clone was seen a few times. The rearrangement links TRBV28 to TRBJ1-2; 10 nucleotides match TRBD1. The CDR3 totals 16 residues. Germline loops: CDR1 MDHEN, CDR2 SYDVKM. The V gene end was trimmed by 5 bases and the J gene end by 6 bases; junction bases not matched to a gene: 12. For the CDR3, the DNA is TGTGCCAGCAGTCGTCCTGCGGACAGGGGGTTAAATGGCTACACCTTC. This codes for CASSRPADRGLNGYTF.

V usage is TRBV4-1 and J usage is TRBJ1-2; 12 bases are a match to TRBD1. This CDR3 has 16 residues. Trimming took 1 base from V and 8 from J; bases not matched to a gene: 8. Germline-derived CDR1 and CDR2 are MGHRA and YSYEKL. The CDR3 DNA reads as TGCGCCAGCAGCCAAGGGGGACAGGGGGCGGCGGTAGGCTACACCTTC. Translated: CASSQGGQGAAVGYTF.

The rearrangement links TRBV7-9 to TRBJ1-2, with 7 bases identical to TRBD1. Germline V CDR1 and CDR2: SEHNR, FQNEAQ (reference sequence). V lost 3 bases, J lost 2 bases, and 6 bases stayed unmatched. This CDR3 region has 15 residues. CDR3 sequence: CASSFEGAGNYGYTF. As DNA, the CDR3 is TGTGCCAGCAGCTTCGAGGGGGCTGGGAACTATGGCTACACCTTC.

The genes are TRBV7-2 and TRBJ2-7; 7 nucleotides align to TRBD1. This CDR3 region has 14 residues. V gave up 5 bases and J gave up 6 bases; unmatched junction bases: 10. Per the germline V gene, CDR1 is SGHTA and CDR2 is FQGNSA. The chain's CDR3 is CASSPYGAGGEQYF. CDR3 in DNA: TGTGCCAGCAGCCCCTATGGGGCAGGGGGCGAGCAGTACTTC. The variable domain in full, with the rest retrieved from reference TRBV7-2 and TRBJ2-7, is GAGVSQSPSNKVTEKGKDVELRCDPISGHTALYWYRQSLGQGLEFLIYFQGNSAPDKSGLPSDRFSAERTGGSVSTLTIQRTQQEDSAVYLCASSPYGAGGEQYFGPGTRLTVT.

The V gene is TRBV6-5, the J gene TRBJ2-5; a weak D match, TRBD2 (6 bases). Per the germline V gene, CDR1 is MNHEY and CDR2 is SVGAGI. The CDR3 is 13 amino acids. Trimming took 6 bases from V and 7 from J, leaving 15 bases between them. CDR3 region: CASRVAGLGTQYF. CDR3 coding DNA: TGTGCCAGCAGGGTGGCGGGATTGGGGACCCAGTACTTC.

The rearrangement links TRBV5-1 to TRBJ2-5; D remains ambiguous. V lost 4 bases, J lost 3 bases, and 4 bases lay in between. This CDR3 has 11 residues. Germline CDR1 SGHRS, CDR2 YFSETQ. This CDR3 reads CASSLEETQYF. Written as DNA, the CDR3 is TGCGCCAGCAGCCTCGAAGAGACCCAGTACTTC. The whole variable domain, filled in from reference TRBV5-1 and TRBJ2-5, reads KAGVTQTPRYLIKTRGQQVTLSCSPISGHRSVSWYQQTPGQGLQFLFEYFSETQRNKGNFPGRFSGRQFSNSRSEMNVSTLELGDSALYLCASSLEETQYFGPGTRLLVL.

The chain is built from TRBV9 and TRBJ2-7; D is possibly TRBD1 (6 bases). V was cut by 1 base and J by 6 bases, with 17 bases left in between. The CDR3 is 15 amino acids. In germline, CDR1 is SGDLS, CDR2 YYNGEE. The CDR3 bases are TGTGCCAGCAGCGTAACAAGTCAGGGGCGGTCCGAGCAGTACTTC. Its protein is CASSVTSQGRSEQYF.

The rearrangement uses TRBV6-5 and TRBJ2-3; unclear D gene. This CDR3 is built from 10 residues. V lost 10 bases, J lost 4 bases, and 6 bases lay in between. Germline-derived CDR1 and CDR2 are MNHEY and SVGAGI. CDR3 coding DNA: TGTGCCACCCGCGCAGATACGCAGTATTTT. Protein product: CATRADTQYF.

This sequence joins TRBV3-1 (or the pseudogene TRBV3-2) and TRBJ2-7, with 8 bases aligning to TRBD2. The CDR3 has 15 residues. CDR1 and CDR2 (germline): LGHDT, YNNKEL (reference sequence). Trimming at V came to 3 bases and at J to 3 bases, leaving 7 bases not matched to a gene. The CDR3 is CASSQETSEIYEQYF. In nucleotides, the CDR3 is TGTGCCAGCAGCCAGGAGACTAGCGAGATCTACGAGCAGTACTTC.

This clone turned up a few times. J is TRBJ1-5 and V is TRBV6-2 or TRBV6-3, with D possibly matching TRBD1 (6 bases). CDR1 MNHEY and CDR2 SVGEGT come from the germline V gene. The CDR3 loop spans 15 amino acids. The V end was cut by 6 bases, the J end by 2 bases, with 14 bases between. CDR3 nucleotides: TGTGCCAGCAGCCCCGGGGGGGGCGGCAATCAGCCCCAGCATTTT. It encodes CASSPGGGGNQPQHF.

This chain connects TRBV7-2 to TRBJ1-4; D gene uncertain. The ends were cut back, 3 bases at V and 8 bases at J, with 13 bases in the middle. The CDR3 is 14 residues long. CDR1 is SGHTA, CDR2 FQGNSA, per germline. CDR3 sequence: CASSFTVSAEKLFF. In DNA form, the CDR3 reads TGTGCCAGCAGCTTTACGGTCTCCGCGGAAAAACTGTTTTTT.

The chain links TRBV9 to TRBJ1-1, with 7 bases aligning to TRBD1. The CDR3 runs to 14 residues. After removal of 3 bases from V and 3 bases from J, the junction contained 5 bases not matched to a gene. Germline CDR1 and CDR2: SGDLS and YYNGEE. The CDR3 DNA is TGTGCCAGCAGCGCCCAACAGGGGCACACTGAAGCTTTCTTT. Translated: CASSAQQGHTEAFF.

The chain links TRBV6-1 to TRBJ2-5, with TRBD1 identical over 7 bases. V was clipped by 1 base and J by 1 base; unmatched bases: 3. CDR3 length: 15 residues. Germline CDR1 MNHNS, CDR2 SASEGT. In nucleotides, the CDR3 is TGTGCCAGCAGTGAAGATCCAGGGGGCCAAGAGACCCAGTACTTC. Protein: CASSEDPGGQETQYF.

The chain employs TRBV4-3 and TRBJ2-7; 8 bases agree with TRBD2. J gave up 0 bases and V 4 bases, and 8 bases lay outside the gene matches. Germline CDR1 is LGHNA and CDR2 is YSLEER. CDR3 length equals 16 residues. CDR3 residues: CASSLALAGNSYEQYF. The CDR3 DNA sequence: TGCGCCAGCAGCCTAGCGCTAGCGGGCAACTCCTACGAGCAGTACTTC.

This clone was seen a single time. The chain recombines TRBV7-3 with TRBJ1-5; D call uncertain. The CDR3 is 13 residues long. Germline V lookup: CDR1 SGHTA, CDR2 FQGTGA. V lost 2 bases to trimming and J lost 4 bases, with 6 bases between them. The CDR3, as DNA: TGTGCCAGCAGCTTAGGGGAGAATCAGCCCCAGCATTTT. Translating gives CASSLGENQPQHF.

This chain connects TRBV28 to TRBJ2-4; TRBD1 might be the D (5 bases). Germline V gene data show CDR1 as MDHEN and CDR2 as SYDVKM. CDR3 length: 13 residues. The V gene lost 5 bases and the J gene lost 2 bases, with 7 bases spanning the gap. The DNA of the CDR3 is TGTGCCAGCAGTGGGGCGTCCAAAAACATTCAGTACTTC. Encoded protein: CASSGASKNIQYF.

The chain couples TRBV2 to TRBJ1-2; the D gene is possibly TRBD1 (5 bases). The CDR3 has 13 amino acids. V gave up 6 bases and J gave up 7 bases, with 15 bases separating them. Germline CDR1 is SNHLY and CDR2 is FYNNEI. The CDR3 coding sequence is TGTGCCAGCAGAATGGGGGGAGGGAGTGGCTACACCTTC. Its protein is CASRMGGGSGYTF.